This passage covers 15 T cell receptor beta chains from one sample sequenced in a study of patients and donors after allogeneic stem cell transplantation. Using its own MiXCR run on the RT-PCR reads, TCRdb lists one record per CDR3 protein. The data show some 150,000 distinct CDR3 sequences, about 36% seen once. Sequenced input: blood, either unsorted or a sorted T cell fraction (not recorded which). These receptors came from a human donor who was either an allogeneic HSCT recipient or a stem cell or donor lymphocyte infusion donor (not recorded which). It is not recorded whose cells these are; they may come from a transplant donor.

The chain couples TRBV6-6 to TRBJ2-2; D uncertain. Germline assignment: CDR1 MNHNY and CDR2 SVGAGI (reference sequence). The CDR3 loop spans 16 amino acids. With 7 bases removed from V and 0 bases from J, the gap between germline ends came to 15 bases. The CDR3 nucleotides read TGTGCCAGCATACCCCAGGACCGAGCGAACACCGGGGAGCTGTTTTTT. Translated: CASIPQDRANTGELFF.

This clonotype has more than one count but fewer than ten. The J gene is TRBJ1-1, the V gene TRBV27; 10 nucleotides align to TRBD1. The CDR3 covers 13 residues. The germline V gene has CDR1 MNHEY and CDR2 SMNVEV (reference sequence). V lost 6 bases to trimming and J lost 4 bases; unmatched junction nucleotides: 2. CDR3 residues: CASRWDRGTEAFF. CDR3 coding DNA: TGTGCCAGCAGGTGGGACAGGGGCACTGAAGCTTTCTTT.

This clonotype was observed many times. The chain's CDR3 is CASSTGAQPQHF. DNA of the CDR3: TGTGCCAGCAGTACGGGGGCCCAGCCCCAGCATTTT. This chain links TRBV27 with TRBJ1-5; maybe TRBD1 (6 bases). Germline loops: CDR1 MNHEY, CDR2 SMNVEV (reference sequence). V lost 5 bases and J 7 bases, leaving 9 bases between the germline ends. The CDR3 is made up of 12 amino acids.

The chain has TRBV4-3 and TRBJ1-1; D unclear. Trimming removed 4 bases at V and 2 bases at J, with 11 bases between. This CDR3 spans 14 amino acids. The germline V gene encodes CDR1 LGHNA and CDR2 YSLEER. In nucleotides, the CDR3 is TGCGCCAGCAGCCTGAAGACGGCTAACACTGAAGCTTTCTTT. As protein: CASSLKTANTEAFF.

V usage is TRBV12-3 or TRBV12-4 and J usage is TRBJ1-3; 7 bases align to TRBD1. The CDR3 is 15 residues long. The junction had 2 bases not matched to a gene; V was cut back by 3 bases and J by 0 bases. The CDR3 DNA is TGTGCCAGCAGTTTGCAGGGGGGCTCTGGAAACACCATATATTTT. Its translation is CASSLQGGSGNTIYF.

V and J are TRBV5-6 and TRBJ1-5; the D is unclear. In germline, CDR1 is SGHDT, CDR2 YYEEEE. This CDR3 has 12 amino acids. The V gene lost 7 bases and the J gene lost 6 bases, with 11 bases spanning the gap. In nucleotides, the CDR3 is TGTGCCAGCTCTGAGGGTGGTCAGCCCCAGCATTTT. Translating it yields CASSEGGQPQHF.

This clonotype was picked up a small number of times. The J gene is TRBJ1-5, the V gene TRBV15; D unresolved. The V gene lost 1 base and the J gene lost 1 base, with 14 bases spanning the gap. The CDR3 totals 17 residues. Germline CDR1 LNHNV, CDR2 YYDKDF (reference sequence). CDR3 residues: CATSRAQPAKSNQPQHF. CDR3 nucleotide sequence: TGTGCCACCAGCAGAGCTCAACCCGCAAAAAGCAATCAGCCCCAGCATTTT. The variable domain in full, with the rest retrieved from reference TRBV15 and TRBJ1-5, is DAMVIQNPRYQVTQFGKPVTLSCSQTLNHNVMYWYQQKSSQAPKLLFHYYDKDFNNEADTPDNFQSRRPNTSFCFLDIRSPGLGDTAMYLCATSRAQPAKSNQPQHFGDGTRLSIL.

The chain couples TRBV2 to TRBJ1-6; D gene ambiguous. Trimming left V 7 bases short and J 11 bases short, with 3 bases between. The CDR3 length is 9 residues. Germline CDR1 SNHLY, CDR2 FYNNEI. The CDR3 DNA is TGTGCCAGCACCCCACCCCTCCACTTT. It translates to CASTPPLHF.

The table lists this clonotype with a few counts. V gene TRBV20-1 combines with J gene TRBJ2-4; D might be TRBD2 (5 bases). Trimming stripped 6 bases from V and 0 bases from J, with 15 bases between. Germline CDR1 reads DFQATT; CDR2 reads SNEGSKA (reference sequence). The length of the CDR3 is 15 residues. The CDR3 nucleotides read TGCAGTGCCCCGGACTCTCTTCTAGCCAAAAACATTCAGTACTTC. This gives the protein CSAPDSLLAKNIQYF.

This clonotype has more than one count but fewer than ten. This chain connects TRBV12-3 or TRBV12-4 to TRBJ1-4, with 7 bases aligning to TRBD1. The junction had 7 bases not matched to a gene; V was cut back by 6 bases and J by 6 bases. This CDR3 is 14 amino acids long. CDR3 amino acids: CASSRQGGDEKLFF. CDR3 in DNA: TGTGCCAGCAGCCGACAGGGTGGGGATGAAAAACTGTTTTTT.

The gene calls are TRBV7-2 and TRBJ2-6, with no clear D. Trimming removed 6 bases from V and 0 bases from J, with 6 bases in between. There are 14 residues in the CDR3. From germline, CDR1 is SGHTA and CDR2 FQGNSA. Here the CDR3 DNA reads TGTGCCAGCAGTTTAAGCTCTGGGGCCAACGTCCTGACTTTC. Translated, it gives CASSLSSGANVLTF. The entire variable domain, with the rest obtained from reference TRBV7-2 and TRBJ2-6, is as follows: GAGVSQSPSNKVTEKGKDVELRCDPISGHTALYWYRQSLGQGLEFLIYFQGNSAPDKSGLPSDRFSAERTGGSVSTLTIQRTQQEDSAVYLCASSLSSGANVLTFGAGSRLTVL.

CDR3 coding DNA: TGCGCCAGCAGCCAAGATTTCTCCCCAAGCTACGAGCAGTACTTC. Encoded protein: CASSQDFSPSYEQYF. V is TRBV4-3 and J is TRBJ2-7; the D is unclear. V lost 0 bases and J 3 bases, leaving 12 bases between the germline ends. CDR1 and CDR2 (germline): LGHNA, YSLEER. The CDR3 has 15 residues.

The rearrangement uses TRBV10-3 and TRBJ2-3, with 9 bases lining up with TRBD1. The germline V gene encodes CDR1 ENHRY and CDR2 SYGVKD. The CDR3 covers 16 residues. The junction had 10 bases not matched to a gene; V was cut back by 2 bases and J by 7 bases. The CDR3 here is CAISEGTGREENTQYF. The CDR3 nucleotides read TGTGCCATCAGTGAGGGGACAGGGAGAGAAGAAAATACGCAGTATTTT.

The chain combines TRBV29-1 with TRBJ1-2; perhaps TRBD1 as D (5 bases). The germline V gene encodes CDR1 SQVTM and CDR2 ANQGSEA. The CDR3 runs to 13 residues. The V end was cut by 0 bases, the J end by 5 bases, with 10 bases between. The CDR3 reads CSVEDLRAYGYTF. The CDR3 coding sequence is TGCAGCGTTGAAGATCTCAGGGCGTATGGCTACACCTTC. The complete variable domain, with remaining parts taken from reference TRBV29-1 and TRBJ1-2, reads SAVISQKPSRDICQRGTSLTIQCQVDSQVTMMFWYRQQPGQSLTLIATANQGSEATYESGFVIDKFPISRPNLTFSTLTVSNMSPEDSSIYLCSVEDLRAYGYTFGSGTRLTVV.

Notes on this clonotype: No conserved phenylalanine or tryptophan ends this CDR3, so it is likely a read error. V and J are TRBV6-2 or TRBV6-3 and TRBJ1-1; D remains ambiguous. V dropped 2 bases and J dropped 3 bases, with 16 bases sitting between them. The CDR3 sequence is 16 residues long. Germline-derived CDR1 and CDR2 are MNHEY and SVGEGT. The CDR3 DNA reads as TGTGCCAGCAGTTACCCCGTCCTATGGGGATACACTGAAGCTTTCATT. Translating it yields CASSYPVLWGYTEAFI.